Following are 32 T cell receptor beta chains from one sample sequenced in a study of T cells in Graves' hyperthyroidism and ophthalmopathy. TCR beta CDR3 regions were amplified from RNA. With the HTBI primer set, the TCR CDR3 went through a first round of RT-PCR. MiXCR, applied by TCRdb to the multiplex PCR reads, yields one record per CDR3 protein. The sample lists under 700,000 distinct CDR3 sequences, over 15% occurring once. Sample: blood. The receptors originated from a woman aged 18-30 years with Graves' hyperthyroidism.

This clonotype has at least ten counts. The genes are TRBV28 and TRBJ1-5, with D unclear. Germline CDR1 reads MDHEN; CDR2 reads SYDVKM. The CDR3 has 14 residues. Trimming removed 2 bases at V and 3 bases at J, with 8 bases between. The CDR3 reads CASSLARYNQPQHF. The CDR3 region has the DNA TGTGCCAGCAGTTTAGCACGGTACAATCAGCCCCAGCATTTT.

The chain has TRBV28 and TRBJ2-2; TRBD2 matches 8 bases. The germline CDR1 and CDR2 sequences are MDHEN and SYDVKM. The CDR3 runs to 15 residues. The V gene end was trimmed by 6 bases and the J gene end by 3 bases; junction bases not matched to a gene: 6. The CDR3 DNA reads as TGTGCCAGCAGATCGGGGGGGGGCTACACCGGGGAGCTGTTTTTT. It encodes CASRSGGGYTGELFF.

This clonotype has only a few counts. The chain carries TRBV6-1 and TRBJ1-3; D not certain. The ends were cut back, 5 bases at V and 1 base at J, with 9 bases in the middle. This CDR3 contains 14 residues. Per germline, CDR1 MNHNS and CDR2 SASEGT. The DNA of the CDR3 is TGTGCCAGCAGTTTGGGCAGGTCTGGAAACACCATATATTTT. This gives the protein CASSLGRSGNTIYF.

This clonotype was counted ten times or more. V is TRBV6-1 and J is TRBJ1-1; D is possibly TRBD1 (5 bases). Germline CDR1 reads MNHNS; CDR2 reads SASEGT. The CDR3 loop spans 16 amino acids. Trimming cost V 6 bases and J 3 bases, with 20 bases left between them. CDR3 in amino acids: CASRKTVVQGDTEAFF. The CDR3 coding sequence is TGTGCCAGCAGGAAGACAGTTGTACAAGGGGACACTGAAGCTTTCTTT.

V and J are TRBV29-1 and TRBJ1-2, with D possibly being TRBD1 (5 bases). The CDR3 runs to 12 residues. Between the trimmed V and J ends, which lost 3 bases and 3 bases, there was a span of 8 bases. Germline CDR1 is SQVTM and CDR2 is ANQGSEA. The CDR3 coding sequence is TGCAGCGTTGACGGCAGGGACTATGGCTACACCTTC. This encodes CSVDGRDYGYTF.

V usage is TRBV11-3 and J usage is TRBJ1-2, with D possibly matching TRBD1 (6 bases). This CDR3 is built from 15 residues. Germline loops: CDR1 SGHNT, CDR2 YENEEA. Trimming pared 0 bases from V and 6 bases from J, leaving 14 bases between. The CDR3 here is CASSLEGGPVDGYTF. DNA of the CDR3: TGTGCCAGCAGCTTAGAGGGGGGCCCCGTCGATGGCTACACCTTC.

The gene calls are TRBV28 and TRBJ2-2; no reliable D call. In germline, CDR1 is MDHEN, CDR2 SYDVKM. Deletions cut 10 bases from V and 4 bases from J, with 4 bases between. The CDR3 covers 10 residues. The CDR3 sequence is CATSTGELFF. For the CDR3, the DNA is TGTGCCACCAGCACCGGGGAGCTGTTTTTT. Drawing the rest from reference TRBV28 and TRBJ2-2, the complete variable domain is DVKVTQSSRYLVKRTGEKVFLECVQDMDHENMFWYRQDPGLGLRLIYFSYDVKMKEKGDIPEGYSVSREKKERFSLILESASTNQTSMYLCATSTGELFFGEGSRLTVL.

Worth noting for this clonotype: A read error is possible here, since a much larger clone lies one base away. The V and J genes are TRBV20-1 and TRBJ2-5, with TRBD2 identical over 10 bases. The CDR3 contains 15 residues. Germline loops: CDR1 DFQATT, CDR2 SNEGSKA (reference sequence). The J segment lost 5 bases and the V segment lost 3 bases, leaving 9 bases of the junction unmatched. CDR3 sequence: CSASDLTSGSETQYF. Here the CDR3 DNA reads TGCAGTGCTAGCGACTTGACTAGCGGGTCTGAGACCCAGTACTTC.

V and J are TRBV29-1 and TRBJ2-7; D is possibly TRBD2 (5 bases). CDR3 length: 14 residues. V lost 0 bases and J lost 2, with 11 bases in between. The germline CDR1 and CDR2 sequences are SQVTM and ANQGSEA. The CDR3 DNA reads as TGCAGCGTTGAAGACTCCCTAGCCCCCTACGAGCAGTACTTC. Its translation: CSVEDSLAPYEQYF.

The table lists this clonotype with many counts. The chain uses TRBV12-3 or TRBV12-4 and TRBJ2-5; 8 positions match TRBD2. CDR3 length: 14 residues. J was trimmed by 4 bases and V by 5 bases; bases with no gene match: 6. For the CDR3, the DNA is TGTGCCAGCAGTACGGGGGGGGGCAGAGAGACCCAGTACTTC. Encoded protein: CASSTGGGRETQYF.

This clonotype was recorded many times. This chain connects TRBV5-1 to TRBJ1-1; D is unclear. V lost 6 bases to trimming and J lost 4 bases, with 19 bases between them. The CDR3 consists of 15 residues. Germline-derived CDR1 and CDR2 are SGHRS and YFSETQ. CDR3 in DNA: TGCGCCAGCACTCCGCTCGGGCGGCCGGCCACTGAAGCTTTCTTT. Protein product: CASTPLGRPATEAFF.

This chain joins TRBV4-3 and TRBJ2-7, with D possibly matching TRBD2 (6 bases). V was shortened by 1 base and J by 6 bases, with 19 bases between the two germline ends. CDR1 is LGHNA and CDR2 is YSLEER in the germline V gene. The CDR3 totals 16 residues. In DNA, the CDR3 is TGCGCCAGCAGCCAAGGGGCGGGGAGTCTCCTCGGCGAGCAGTACTTC. Amino acid sequence: CASSQGAGSLLGEQYF.

This clonotype has a count of ten or more. The V gene is TRBV4-2, the J gene TRBJ1-1; D unresolved. CDR1 is LGHNA, CDR2 YNFKEQ, per germline. The CDR3 length is 14 residues. V gave up 4 bases and J gave up 2 bases, with 11 bases separating them. The chain's CDR3 is CASSPLDYNTEAFF. CDR3 DNA sequence: TGTGCCAGCAGCCCTTTGGACTACAACACTGAAGCTTTCTTT.

The CDR3 DNA follows: TGTGCCAGCAGACGGACTAGCGGGGGACCTCAGTCCTACGAGCAGTACTTC. It translates to CASRRTSGGPQSYEQYF. The chain uses TRBV6-1 and TRBJ2-7; 13 bases are a match to TRBD2. The CDR3 spans 17 residues. Germline V CDR1 and CDR2: MNHNS, SASEGT. V lost 6 bases, J lost 1 base, and 9 bases stayed unmatched.

This clonotype came up a few times. The V call is TRBV4-3, the J call TRBJ2-5, with D unclear. Germline V gene data show CDR1 as LGHNA and CDR2 as YSLEER. The CDR3 extends over 13 amino acids. V shed 3 bases and J shed 3 bases, with 8 bases lying between them. DNA of the CDR3: TGCGCCAGCAGCCAGTCGGCGGAAGAGACCCAGTACTTC. Encoded protein: CASSQSAEETQYF.

This clonotype was seen repeatedly, ten times or more. This chain uses TRBV28 with TRBJ2-7; 9 nucleotides agree with TRBD2. The V gene end was trimmed by 4 bases and the J gene end by 8 bases; junction bases not matched to a gene: 15. The CDR3 is 16 amino acids. Germline CDR1 is MDHEN and CDR2 is SYDVKM. CDR3 sequence reads: CASSYTSREGGFKQYF. For the CDR3, the DNA is TGTGCCAGCAGTTACACATCGCGGGAGGGTGGGTTTAAGCAGTACTTC.

This chain links TRBV10-1 with TRBJ2-7; TRBD1 aligns across 10 bases. There are 13 residues in the CDR3. The J segment lost 7 bases and the V segment lost 2 bases, leaving 2 bases of the junction unmatched. Germline V gene lookup returns CDR1 WNHNN and CDR2 SYGVQD (reference sequence). CDR3: CASSERDRGEQYF. CDR3 sequence (DNA): TGCGCCAGCAGTGAGAGGGACAGGGGTGAGCAGTACTTC.

In its sample, this clonotype was seen many times. The chain carries TRBV2 and TRBJ2-2; unclear D gene. The CDR3 is 14 residues long. Trimming shortened V by 11 bases and J by 0 bases, and 13 bases separated the two germline ends. CDR1 SNHLY and CDR2 FYNNEI come from the germline V gene. The CDR3 region is CADRQFANTGELFF. The CDR3 coding sequence is TGTGCCGACCGGCAGTTCGCGAACACCGGGGAGCTGTTTTTT.

The chain combines TRBV3-1 with TRBJ1-5; D remains unclear. This CDR3 has 15 amino acids. Between the trimmed V and J ends, which lost 3 bases and 0 bases, there was a span of 9 bases. Germline assignment: CDR1 LGHDT and CDR2 YNNKEL (reference sequence). CDR3 protein: CASSQSPLSNQPQHF. The CDR3 bases are TGTGCCAGCAGCCAGTCCCCACTTAGCAATCAGCCCCAGCATTTT.

The chain combines TRBV20-1 with TRBJ1-5; D may be TRBD1 (6 bases). The germline V gene has CDR1 DFQATT and CDR2 SNEGSKA (reference sequence). The CDR3 is 14 residues long. V was cut by 1 base and J by 3 bases, with 10 bases left in between. CDR3 sequence: CSARAGTTNQPQHF. In DNA, the CDR3 is TGCAGTGCTAGAGCAGGGACAACCAATCAGCCCCAGCATTTT.

The chain has TRBV13 and TRBJ1-2; the match to TRBD1 covers 7 bases. The V gene's germline CDR1 is PRHDT and CDR2 FYEKMQ (reference sequence). The CDR3 covers 14 residues. Trimming removed 0 bases from V and 6 bases from J; junction bases left unmatched: 4. CDR3 in DNA: TGTGCCAGCAGCTTAGGGGGTAGGGGGCATGGCTACACCTTC. Translated: CASSLGGRGHGYTF.

A few counts support this clonotype. The CDR3 protein is CSVEGTGQALFF. CDR3 nucleotide sequence: TGCAGCGTTGAGGGTACGGGACAGGCCCTGTTTTTT. The V gene is TRBV29-1, the J gene TRBJ1-4; TRBD1 matches 8 bases. V lost 3 bases to trimming and J lost 14 bases; unmatched junction nucleotides: 8. Germline-derived CDR1 and CDR2 are SQVTM and ANQGSEA. CDR3 length: 12 residues.

Only a few counts were recorded for this clonotype. The V and J genes are TRBV5-1 and TRBJ1-1; 8 bases line up with TRBD1. CDR1 and CDR2 (germline): SGHRS, YFSETQ. Unmatched junction bases numbered 9, after V lost 4 bases and J lost 4 bases. This CDR3 contains 15 residues. The CDR3 coding sequence is TGCGCCAGCAGCCTAAGGACAGGGAGGGCCACTGAAGCTTTCTTT. Translated: CASSLRTGRATEAFF.

The table lists this clonotype with many counts. The V gene is TRBV20-1, the J gene TRBJ2-2; D uncertain. Per germline, CDR1 DFQATT and CDR2 SNEGSKA (reference sequence). The CDR3 is 15 amino acids. Trimming took 0 bases from V and 6 from J, leaving 14 bases between them. CDR3 sequence: CSARDRKGIAGELFF. In DNA, the CDR3 is TGCAGTGCTAGAGATAGGAAAGGGATCGCCGGGGAGCTGTTTTTT.

With regard to this clonotype: One junction end disagrees with the germline gene, perhaps due to a read error. The V call is TRBV12-3 or TRBV12-4, the J call TRBJ1-6; D remains ambiguous. There are 14 residues in the CDR3. CDR3 coding DNA: TGTGCCAGCAGTTTGGGCAGAGGCACTTCACCCCCCCACTTT. Residues: CASSLGRGTSPPHF.

Only a few counts were recorded for this clonotype. The chain is built from TRBV24-1 and TRBJ2-7, with 10 bases lining up with TRBD2. The trim removed 4 bases at V and 5 bases at J, leaving 7 bases unmatched. Germline CDR1 is KGHDR and CDR2 is SFDVKD. CDR3 length equals 15 residues. The CDR3 here is CATSDGTSDNNEQYF. The CDR3 region has the DNA TGTGCCACCAGTGACGGGACTAGCGATAACAACGAGCAGTACTTC.

This clonotype has only a few counts. This sequence joins TRBV15 and TRBJ2-1; 8 positions match TRBD2. J gave up 4 bases and V 4 bases, and 0 bases lay outside the gene matches. CDR1 LNHNV and CDR2 YYDKDF come from the germline V gene (reference sequence). This CDR3 comprises 13 residues. CDR3 residues: CATSKREYNEQFF. CDR3 bases: TGTGCCACCAGCAAGCGGGAGTACAATGAGCAGTTCTTC.

With respect to this clonotype: A junction boundary mismatches the germline segment, possibly from a read error. The chain links TRBV30 to TRBJ1-3; D ambiguous. Germline V lookup: CDR1 GTSNPN, CDR2 SVGIG (reference sequence). The CDR3 is made up of 16 amino acids. CDR3 protein: CAWSVRGPGSGHTIYF. For the CDR3, the DNA is TGTGCCTGGAGTGTACGCGGCCCCGGGTCTGGACACACCATATATTTT.

This clonotype occurred a few times. This chain uses TRBV10-1 with TRBJ2-1; the D call may be TRBD1 or TRBD2 (5 bases each). Germline assignment: CDR1 WNHNN and CDR2 SYGVQD (reference sequence). V was pared by 2 bases and J by 8 bases, with 16 bases between. The CDR3 is 15 residues long. Here the CDR3 DNA reads TGCGCCAGCAGTGAGACGAGACGGGGCACCTATGAGCAGTTCTTC. Amino acid sequence: CASSETRRGTYEQFF.

This clonotype came up a few times. The J gene is TRBJ2-2, the V gene TRBV15; D uncertain. Trimming stripped 0 bases from V and 2 bases from J, with 13 bases between. This CDR3 spans 17 amino acids. Germline values: CDR1 LNHNV, CDR2 YYDKDF (reference sequence). Here the CDR3 DNA reads TGTGCCACCAGCAGAGATTATGAGCCGTATAACACCGGGGAGCTGTTTTTT. Translated: CATSRDYEPYNTGELFF.

This clonotype was detected ten times or more. The chain combines TRBV5-1 with TRBJ2-6; D gene unclear. Trimming cost V 5 bases and J 5 bases, with 14 bases left between them. The CDR3 runs 15 residues. Germline CDR1 is SGHRS and CDR2 is YFSETQ. The CDR3 DNA sequence: TGCGCCAGCAGGTCGTCCGGTTTCCGGGCCAACGTCCTGACTTTC. Protein sequence: CASRSSGFRANVLTF.

This clonotype was counted a few times. The chain links TRBV30 to TRBJ2-5; 14 bases are a match to TRBD2. Trimming at V came to 3 bases and at J to 4 bases, leaving 13 bases not matched to a gene. The germline CDR1 and CDR2 sequences are GTSNPN and SVGIG (reference sequence). This CDR3 is 18 amino acids long. Here the CDR3 reads CAWRPGLAGGNVRETQYF. CDR3 in DNA: TGTGCCTGGAGACCCGGACTAGCGGGAGGAAATGTGAGAGAGACCCAGTACTTC.